The T cell receptor beta chain described here comes from a study of graft-versus-host responses after intestinal transplantation. Looking at the study overall: Recipients across the board were started on anti-thymocyte globulin induction, then kept on tacrolimus and steroids for two to three years.

Study-wide results and caveats: High graft-versus-host to host-versus-graft clonal ratios were found in allografts of patients who had graft-donor T cell macrochimerism. Peak circulating GvH clone levels tracked with early post-transplant HvG declines.

Worth noting for this clone: As yet, its antigen is unknown.

Measured with immunoSEQ multiplex PCR; TCRdb has only the in-frame clones, and not every one. Altogether about 90,000 clones are present, roughly 90% being singletons, with the ten largest covering 0.3%. Specimen: unstimulated CD4+ T cells sorted from spleen or lymph node cells, collected before intestinal transplant. The origin of this receptor is a human donor who received an intestinal transplant.

The CDR3 loop reads CASLYPNYGYTF. In nucleotides, the CDR3 is TGTGCCAGCTTATACCCTAACTATGGCTACACCTTC. The rearrangement links TRBV28 to TRBJ1-2; D not certain. The CDR3 covers 12 residues. CDR1 is MDHEN, CDR2 SYDVKM, per germline. Trimming took 8 bases from V and 0 from J, leaving 7 bases between them.